The 5 T cell receptor beta chains in this list originate from one sample, sequenced in a study of blood T cell repertoires in COVID-19. Assay used: immunoSEQ multiplex PCR; TCRdb lists only in-frame clones, some missing. The data hold around 340,000 clones, with about 88% observed a single time. The sequenced sample was peripheral blood. The receptors were gathered from a woman aged 55-69 years with COVID-19, enrolled during active disease.

This clone has a single count. The CDR3 sequence: CASSLDRGREAFF. The CDR3 nucleotides read TGTGCCAGCAGCTTAGACAGGGGGCGGGAAGCTTTCTTT. The J gene is TRBJ1-1, the V gene TRBV7-2; TRBD1 agrees at 9 bases. J gave up 8 bases and V 1 base, and 2 bases lay outside the gene matches. This CDR3 has 13 residues. The germline V gene has CDR1 SGHTA and CDR2 FQGNSA.

This clone was seen a single time. The J gene is TRBJ1-6, the V gene TRBV4-3, with 7 bases fitting TRBD1. Germline V CDR1 and CDR2: LGHNA, YSLEER. V was clipped by 4 bases and J by 6 bases; unmatched bases: 6. The CDR3 totals 15 residues. The CDR3 region is CASSRTGGANSPLHF. The CDR3 DNA follows: TGCGCCAGCAGCCGGACAGGAGGGGCTAATTCACCCCTCCACTTT.

This sequence joins TRBV9 and TRBJ2-5, with D possibly TRBD1 on 5 matching bases. The CDR3 extends over 15 amino acids. Per the germline V gene, CDR1 is SGDLS and CDR2 is YYNGEE. Trimming cost V 0 bases and J 2 bases, with 11 bases left between them. The chain's CDR3 is CASSVVGGHQETQYF. CDR3 nucleotides: TGTGCCAGCAGCGTAGTCGGCGGACATCAAGAGACCCAGTACTTC.

V is TRBV6-6 and J is TRBJ2-3; TRBD1 agrees at 11 bases. The junction had 6 bases not matched to a gene; V was cut back by 2 bases and J by 8 bases. CDR1 and CDR2 from the germline V gene are MNHNY and SVGAGI (reference sequence). The CDR3 sequence is 15 residues long. The CDR3 nucleotides are TGTGCCAGCAGTTACCCCGGGACAGGGGGAGGTACGCAGTATTTT. Amino acid sequence: CASSYPGTGGGTQYF.

The chain joins TRBV4-1 to TRBJ1-3; possibly TRBD1 for D (6 bases). The CDR3 spans 17 residues. The germline V gene encodes CDR1 MGHRA and CDR2 YSYEKL. Trimming took off 1 base at V and 0 bases at J, with 13 bases between the two ends. CDR3 sequence reads: CASSQVVRQASGNTIYF. In nucleotides, the CDR3 is TGCGCCAGCAGCCAAGTGGTTCGACAGGCCTCTGGAAACACCATATATTTT.